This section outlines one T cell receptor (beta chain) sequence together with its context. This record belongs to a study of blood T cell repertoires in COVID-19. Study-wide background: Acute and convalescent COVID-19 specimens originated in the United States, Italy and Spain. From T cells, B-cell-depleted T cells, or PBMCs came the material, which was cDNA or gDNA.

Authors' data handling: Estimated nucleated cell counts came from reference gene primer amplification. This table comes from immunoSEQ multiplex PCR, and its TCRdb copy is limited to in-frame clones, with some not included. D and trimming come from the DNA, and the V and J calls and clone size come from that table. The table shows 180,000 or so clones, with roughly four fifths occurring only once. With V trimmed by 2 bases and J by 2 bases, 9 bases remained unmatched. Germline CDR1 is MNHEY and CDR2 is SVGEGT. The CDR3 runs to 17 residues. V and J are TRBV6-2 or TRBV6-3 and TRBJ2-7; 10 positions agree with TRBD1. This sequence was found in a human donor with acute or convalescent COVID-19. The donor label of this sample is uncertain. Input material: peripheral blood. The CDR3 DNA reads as TGTGCCAGCAGTTACCGAACCGGGACAGGGGATCCCTACGAGCAGTACTTC. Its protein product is CASSYRTGTGDPYEQYF.